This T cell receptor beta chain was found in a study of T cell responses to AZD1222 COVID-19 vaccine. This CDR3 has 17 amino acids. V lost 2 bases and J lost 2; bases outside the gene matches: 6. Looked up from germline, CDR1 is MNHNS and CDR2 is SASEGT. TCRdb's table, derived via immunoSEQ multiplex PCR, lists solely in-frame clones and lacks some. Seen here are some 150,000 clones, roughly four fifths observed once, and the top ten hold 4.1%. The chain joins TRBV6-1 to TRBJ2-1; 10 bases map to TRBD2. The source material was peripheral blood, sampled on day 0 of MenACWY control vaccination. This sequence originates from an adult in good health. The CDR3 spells CASSERGGTSAYNEQFF. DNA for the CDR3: TGTGCCAGCAGTGAAAGGGGGGGGACTAGCGCCTACAATGAGCAGTTCTTC.